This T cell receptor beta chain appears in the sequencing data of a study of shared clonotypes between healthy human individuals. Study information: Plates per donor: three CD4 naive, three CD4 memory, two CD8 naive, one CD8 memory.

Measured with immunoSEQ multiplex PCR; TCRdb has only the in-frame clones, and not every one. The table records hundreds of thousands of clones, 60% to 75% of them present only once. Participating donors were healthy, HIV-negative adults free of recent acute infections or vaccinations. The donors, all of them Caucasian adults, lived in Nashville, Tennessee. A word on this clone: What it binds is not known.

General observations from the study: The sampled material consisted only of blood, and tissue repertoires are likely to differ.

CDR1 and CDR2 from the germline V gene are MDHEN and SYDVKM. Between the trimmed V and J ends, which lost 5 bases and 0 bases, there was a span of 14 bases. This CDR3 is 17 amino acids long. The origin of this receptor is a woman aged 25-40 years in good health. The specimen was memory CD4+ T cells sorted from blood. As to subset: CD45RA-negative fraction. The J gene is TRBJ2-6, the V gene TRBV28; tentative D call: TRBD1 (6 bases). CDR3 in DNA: TGTGCCAGCAGTAACCGACAGGTTTTCTCTGGGGCCAACGTCCTGACTTTC. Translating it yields CASSNRQVFSGANVLTF. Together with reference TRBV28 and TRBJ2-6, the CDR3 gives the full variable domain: DVKVTQSSRYLVKRTGEKVFLECVQDMDHENMFWYRQDPGLGLRLIYFSYDVKMKEKGDIPEGYSVSREKKERFSLILESASTNQTSMYLCASSNRQVFSGANVLTFGAGSRLTVL.